This T cell receptor beta chain derives from a study (dated by TCRdb to between 2015 and 2017). Background for the entire study: The study tested whether tumor-infiltrating Tregs in breast cancer are recruited from blood Tregs or converted in situ from other CD4+ T cell subsets. Study-wide conclusions, independent of this receptor: The larger-cohort validation was restricted to a single TCR beta V-J rearrangement rather than whole repertoires. Tumor memory CD4+ T cell TCR gene usage was found to cluster with blood and lymph node memory CD4+ cells and with lymph node naive CD4+ cells. The TCR alpha and beta sequences of tumor-infiltrating Tregs showed the greatest overlap with tumor naive CD4+ T cells, followed by blood naive CD4+ T cells.

Full-length TCR variable regions were amplified by 5' RACE PCR using constant-region reverse primers, and then by semi-nested PCR using Nested Universal Primer A. Using the ReliaPrep RNA Cell Miniprep System, total RNA was extracted, and the SMARTer RACE 5'/3' Kit was then used to reverse transcribe the RNA into 5'RACE-ready cDNA. An Illumina MiSeq was used to sequence the full-length TCR alpha and beta libraries, which had been barcoded with multiplex adaptors. The source study handled its data this way. For each of nine subset-tissue groups, sequencing data from the five patients were pooled, and the groups were then compared using unsupervised clustering of TCR gene usage. Repertoire similarity was calculated with the Morisita-Horn index, weighting shared sequences by their contribution to each repertoire. The raw public data were reprocessed by TCRdb itself: fastp quality trimming at Q25, MiXCR clonotype calling, in-frame beta chains only. Each CDR3 protein appears once, grouped with its most common genes and DNA. These V and J calls are TCRdb output, not the study's own analysis. The sample table lists about 8,900 distinct CDR3 sequences, under 35% of them with a count of one. In total, the top ten clones hold 3.5% to 6% of the sample.

The Miltenyi Naive CD4+ T Cell Isolation kit was used to purify naive CD4+ T cells, and CD25 microbeads were used to remove Tregs. Tregs, naive and memory CD4+ T cells from tumor, blood and ipsilateral draining lymph nodes of five breast cancer patients underwent full-length TCR alpha and beta sequencing. Tumor tissue, along with lymph nodes from ipsilateral axillary dissection, was perfused with PBS, minced, and then digested using collagenase I and hyaluronidase. Ficoll density gradient centrifugation was used to isolate mononuclear cells from either lymph nodes or roughly 50 ml of peripheral blood. FACS confirmed that the sorted cell populations were more than 90% pure. A few counts support this clonotype. Its recognized antigen is unknown. The junction departs from germline at one end; a sequencing error may be responsible. This receptor was obtained from a female donor with breast cancer. Material for sequencing was naive CD4+ T cells sorted from a lymph node. What this sample's cell subset or site label stands for: naive CD4+ T cells, CD4+CD45RA+CD25-.

The CDR3 region reads CASRPYTDTDAQYF. The bases read TGCGCCAGCAGGCCGTACACAGACACAGATGCGCAGTATTTT. The chain joins TRBV5-1 to TRBJ2-3; no D gene is confidently identified. The CDR3 spans 14 residues, from the cysteine through the phenylalanine. The kept DNA is CDR3 alone, 42 bases in frame from the first base. The germline V gene provides CDR1 SGHRS and CDR2 YFSETQ. The entire variable domain, with the stretches around the CDR3 drawn from the reference TRBV5-1 and TRBJ2-3 proteins, is KAGVTQTPRYLIKTRGQQVTLSCSPISGHRSVSWYQQTPGQGLQFLFEYFSETQRNKGNFPGRFSGRQFSNSRSEMNVSTLELGDSALYLCASRPYTDTDAQYFGPGTRLTVL.